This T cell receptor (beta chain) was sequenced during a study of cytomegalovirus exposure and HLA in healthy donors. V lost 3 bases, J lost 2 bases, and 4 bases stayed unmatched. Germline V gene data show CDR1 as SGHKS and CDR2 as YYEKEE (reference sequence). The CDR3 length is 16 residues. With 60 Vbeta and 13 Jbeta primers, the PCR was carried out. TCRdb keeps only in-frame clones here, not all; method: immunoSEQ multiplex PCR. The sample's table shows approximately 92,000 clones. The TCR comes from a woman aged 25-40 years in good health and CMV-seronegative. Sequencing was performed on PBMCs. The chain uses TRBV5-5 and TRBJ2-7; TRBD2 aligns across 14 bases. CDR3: CASSSGTSGSTYEQYF. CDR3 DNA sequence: TGTGCCAGCAGCTCCGGGACTAGCGGGAGTACCTACGAGCAGTACTTC.